This TCR beta chain was sequenced in a study of Graves' ophthalmopathy and Graves' hyperthyroidism. General study points: A 13-signature model separated ophthalmopathy from stable hyperthyroidism, 85% to 90% sensitivity, about 81% specificity. Blood shared most expanded thyroid clonotypes above 0.001 frequency.

The CDR3 extends over 16 amino acids. Per the germline V gene, CDR1 is SGHTA and CDR2 is FQGTGA. V was clipped by 3 bases and J by 2 bases, with 16 bases between them. The study amplified TCR beta CDR3 regions using RNA transcripts. First-round RT-PCR employed HTBI primers, with a second-round multiplex PCR after it. TCRdb independently ran MiXCR on the multiplex PCR reads; one entry per CDR3 protein. The data show under 400,000 distinct CDR3 sequences, under 20% seen once. Having ophthalmopathy, the donors showed moderate-to-severe activity, CAS ≥3 and NOSPECS ≥4, with disease lasting under 3 months. This clonotype was observed at least ten times. Antigen: not known.

The chain recombines TRBV7-3 with TRBJ1-1; D not certain. The material sequenced was peripheral blood. The TCR sequence derives from an adult man with Graves' ophthalmopathy. This chain's CDR3 is CASSLGPGRINTEAFF. As DNA, the CDR3 is TGTGCCAGCAGCTTGGGCCCTGGACGGATAAACACTGAAGCTTTCTTT. Full variable domain (missing parts from reference TRBV7-3 and TRBJ1-1): GAGVSQTPSNKVTEKGKYVELRCDPISGHTALYWYRQSLGQGPEFLIYFQGTGAADDSGLPNDRFFAVRPEGSVSTLKIQRTERGDSAVYLCASSLGPGRINTEAFFGQGTRLTVV.